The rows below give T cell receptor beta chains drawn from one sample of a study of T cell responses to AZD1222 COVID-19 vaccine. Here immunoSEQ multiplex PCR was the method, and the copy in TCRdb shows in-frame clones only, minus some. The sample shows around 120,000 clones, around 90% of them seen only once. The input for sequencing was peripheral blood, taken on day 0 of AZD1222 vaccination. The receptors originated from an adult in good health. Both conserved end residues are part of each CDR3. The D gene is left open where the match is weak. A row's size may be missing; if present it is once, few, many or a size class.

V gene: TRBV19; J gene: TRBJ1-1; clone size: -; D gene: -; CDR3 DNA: TGTGCCAGTAGTGGGCGGGGCAGTGGAAGAGCTTTCTTT; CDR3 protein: CASSGRGSGRAFF
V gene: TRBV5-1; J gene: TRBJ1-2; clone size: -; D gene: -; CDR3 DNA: TGCGCCAGCAGCTTGGGAGCTGGGACCAGCCGCTATGGCTACACCTTC; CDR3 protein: CASSLGAGTSRYGYTF
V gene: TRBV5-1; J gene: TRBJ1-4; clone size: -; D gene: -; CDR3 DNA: TGCGCCAGCAGCCTCGGACAGTTCCACACTAATGAAAAACTGTTTTTT; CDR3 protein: CASSLGQFHTNEKLFF
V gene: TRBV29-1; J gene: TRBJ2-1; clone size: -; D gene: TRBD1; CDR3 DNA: TGCAGCGCCGGGACAGGGTCGTATGAGCAGTTCTTC; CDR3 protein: CSAGTGSYEQFF
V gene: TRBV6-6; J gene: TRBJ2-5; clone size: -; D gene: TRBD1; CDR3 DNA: TGTGCCAGCAGTTACTCGGGGCAGGGGGCAAAGACCCAGTACTTC; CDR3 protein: CASSYSGQGAKTQYF
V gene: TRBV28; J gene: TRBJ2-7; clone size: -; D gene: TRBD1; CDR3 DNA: TGTGCCAGCAGTCCCCGGGACAGTTCCTCCTACGAGCAGTACTTC; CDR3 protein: CASSPRDSSSYEQYF
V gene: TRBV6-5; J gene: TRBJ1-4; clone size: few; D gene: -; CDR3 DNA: TGTGCCAGCAGTTACTCTACCCCCGGAGAAAAACTGTTTTTT; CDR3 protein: CASSYSTPGEKLFF
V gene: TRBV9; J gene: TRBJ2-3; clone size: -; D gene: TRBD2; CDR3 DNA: TGTGCCAGCAGCGGTGTAGCGGGGGACCTCACAGATACGCAGTATTTT; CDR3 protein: CASSGVAGDLTDTQYF
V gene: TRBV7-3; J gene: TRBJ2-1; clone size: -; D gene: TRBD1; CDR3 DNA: TGTGCCAGCAGCTTTGGACAGGGTTGGGACAATGAGCAGTTCTTC; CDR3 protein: CASSFGQGWDNEQFF
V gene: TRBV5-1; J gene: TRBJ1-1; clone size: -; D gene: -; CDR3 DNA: TGCGCCAGCAGCCTTTCCAAGGGAAACACTGAAGCTTTCTTT; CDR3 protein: CASSLSKGNTEAFF
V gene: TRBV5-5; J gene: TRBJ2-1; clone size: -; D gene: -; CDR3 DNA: TGTGCCAGCAGCTTGGTGGGGGATCCCAAGAATGAGCAGTTCTTC; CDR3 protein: CASSLVGDPKNEQFF
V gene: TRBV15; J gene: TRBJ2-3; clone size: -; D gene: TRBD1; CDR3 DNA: TGTGCCACCAGCAGGCGACAGGGGGCACTAACAGATACGCAGTATTTT; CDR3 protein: CATSRRQGALTDTQYF
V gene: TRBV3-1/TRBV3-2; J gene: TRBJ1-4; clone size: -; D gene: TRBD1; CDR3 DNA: TGTGCCAGCAGTTTTACAGGGGGCGATAATGAAAAACTGTTTTTT; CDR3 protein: CASSFTGGDNEKLFF
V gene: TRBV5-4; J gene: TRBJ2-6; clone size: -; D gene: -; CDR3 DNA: TGTGCCAGCAGCCCAGACTCTGGGGCCAACGTCCTGACTTTC; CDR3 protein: CASSPDSGANVLTF
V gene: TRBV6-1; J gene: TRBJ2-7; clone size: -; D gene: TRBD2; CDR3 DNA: TGTGCCAGCAGTGTGACCGGACTAGCGCTCACCTACGAGCAGTACTTC; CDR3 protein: CASSVTGLALTYEQYF
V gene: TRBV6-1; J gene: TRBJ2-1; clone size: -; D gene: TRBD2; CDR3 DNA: TGTGCCAGCAGTGGGGGTAGCGGGATCTCCTACAATGAGCAGTTCTTC; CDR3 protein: CASSGGSGISYNEQFF
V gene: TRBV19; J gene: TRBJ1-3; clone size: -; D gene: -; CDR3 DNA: TGTGCCAGTAGTTTAAGCAGGAGAAACACCATATATTTT; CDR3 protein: CASSLSRRNTIYF
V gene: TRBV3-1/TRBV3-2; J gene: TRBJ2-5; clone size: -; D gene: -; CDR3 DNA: TGTGCCAGCAGCCAGACTCCGGTTCAGGGGGAGACCCAGTACTTC; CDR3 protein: CASSQTPVQGETQYF
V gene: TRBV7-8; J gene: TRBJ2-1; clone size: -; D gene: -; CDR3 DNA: TGTGCCAGCAGCTTAGCGCTAACTGGCGAGCAGTTCTTC; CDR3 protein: CASSLALTGEQFF
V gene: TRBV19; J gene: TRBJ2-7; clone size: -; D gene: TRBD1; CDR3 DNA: TGTGCCAGTAGTATATCGGGGACAGGGAGCGGGTACGAGCAGTACTTC; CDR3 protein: CASSISGTGSGYEQYF
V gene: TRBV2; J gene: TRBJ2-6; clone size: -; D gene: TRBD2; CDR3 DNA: TGTGCCAGCAGTGAAGAGGGTAGGAGCGGGGGATGGTCTGGGGCCAACGTCCTGACTTTC; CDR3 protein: CASSEEGRSGGWSGANVLTF
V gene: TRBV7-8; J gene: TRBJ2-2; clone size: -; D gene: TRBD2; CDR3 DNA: TGTGCCAGCAGCTTAGTGACTAGCGGAAACACCGGGGAGCTGTTTTTT; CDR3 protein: CASSLVTSGNTGELFF
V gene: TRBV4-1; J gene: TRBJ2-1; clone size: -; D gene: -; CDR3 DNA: TGCGCCAGCAGCCAAGACGGGAGCTCCTACAATGAGCAGTTCTTC; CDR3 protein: CASSQDGSSYNEQFF
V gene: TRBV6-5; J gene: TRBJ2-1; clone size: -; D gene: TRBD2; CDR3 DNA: TGTGCCTCCAGAGGGGGACTAGCGGGAAGGGATGAGCAGTTCTTC; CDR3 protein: CASRGGLAGRDEQFF
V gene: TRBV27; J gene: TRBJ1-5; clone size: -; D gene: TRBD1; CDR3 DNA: TGTGCCAGCAGTTTACGGACAGGGGGAGATCAGCCCCAGCATTTT; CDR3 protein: CASSLRTGGDQPQHF
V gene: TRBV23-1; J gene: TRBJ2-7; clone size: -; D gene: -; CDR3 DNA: TGCGCCAGCAGTCAATCGAGTCAGGGGTTCGGCGAGCAGTACTTC; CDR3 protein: CASSQSSQGFGEQYF
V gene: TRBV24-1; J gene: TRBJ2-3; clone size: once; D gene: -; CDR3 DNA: TGTGCCACCAGTGATTTTGATACGCAGTATTTT; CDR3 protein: CATSDFDTQYF
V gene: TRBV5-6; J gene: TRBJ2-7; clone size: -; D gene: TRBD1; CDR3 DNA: TGTGCCAGCAGCGACCGGACAGGGTGGAACTACGAGCAGTACTTC; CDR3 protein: CASSDRTGWNYEQYF
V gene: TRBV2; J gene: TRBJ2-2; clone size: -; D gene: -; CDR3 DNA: TGTGCCAGCAGTGAATGGGGCGTAGGAAACACCGGGGAGCTGTTTTTT; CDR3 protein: CASSEWGVGNTGELFF
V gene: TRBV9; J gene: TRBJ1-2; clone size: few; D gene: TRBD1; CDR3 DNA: TGTGCCAGCAGCGTACTCGGACAGGGTTCCTATGGCTACACCTTC; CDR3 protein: CASSVLGQGSYGYTF
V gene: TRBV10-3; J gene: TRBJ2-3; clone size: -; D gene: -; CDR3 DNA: TGTGCCATCCGCGGGAGCACAGATACGCAGTATTTT; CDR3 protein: CAIRGSTDTQYF
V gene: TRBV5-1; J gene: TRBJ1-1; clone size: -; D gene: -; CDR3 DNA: TGCGCCAGCCTTTCTAACCAGGGAAGTGAAGCTTTCTTT; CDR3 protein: CASLSNQGSEAFF
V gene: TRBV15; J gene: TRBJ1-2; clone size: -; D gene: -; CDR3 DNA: TGTGCCACCAGCGGGGACCTAAACTATGGCTACACCTTC; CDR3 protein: CATSGDLNYGYTF
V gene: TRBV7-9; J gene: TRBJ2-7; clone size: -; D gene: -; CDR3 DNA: TGTGCCAGCAGCCCCATCTACGAGCAGTACTTC; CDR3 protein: CASSPIYEQYF
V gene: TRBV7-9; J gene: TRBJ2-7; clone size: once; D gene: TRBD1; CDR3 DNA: TGTGCCAGCAGCTACGGGACAGGAAAAAACTCCTACGAGCAGTACTTC; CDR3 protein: CASSYGTGKNSYEQYF
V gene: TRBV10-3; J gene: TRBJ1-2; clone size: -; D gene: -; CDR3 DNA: TGTGCCATCAGTGAGTCGAATATAAGGCAGGGCTTAAATGGCTACACCTTC; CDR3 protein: CAISESNIRQGLNGYTF
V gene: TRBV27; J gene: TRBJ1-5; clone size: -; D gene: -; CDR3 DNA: TGTGCCAGCACAGCGATGGGGGGGCTGCAGCCCCAGCATTTT; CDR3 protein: CASTAMGGLQPQHF
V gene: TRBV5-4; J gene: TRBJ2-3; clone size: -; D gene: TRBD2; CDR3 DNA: TGTGCCAGCAGCACGGGACTAGCGGGTACCACAGATACGCAGTATTTT; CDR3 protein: CASSTGLAGTTDTQYF
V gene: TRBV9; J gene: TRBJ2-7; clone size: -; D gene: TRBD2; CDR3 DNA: TGTGCCAGCAGCGTAGGGGCTAGCGGGGGCTACGAGCAGTACTTC; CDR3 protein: CASSVGASGGYEQYF
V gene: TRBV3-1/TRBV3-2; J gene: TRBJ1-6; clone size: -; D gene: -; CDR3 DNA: TGTGCCAGCAGCCAACGACAAGGGGGTTCACCCCTCCACTTT; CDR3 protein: CASSQRQGGSPLHF
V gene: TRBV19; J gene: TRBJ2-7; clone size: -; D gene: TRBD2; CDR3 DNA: TGTGCCAGTAGTATTTTTGGGACTAGCGGTCCGAGCTCCTACGAGCAGTACTTC; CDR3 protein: CASSIFGTSGPSSYEQYF
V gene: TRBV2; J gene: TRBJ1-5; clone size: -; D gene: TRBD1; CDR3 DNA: TGTGCCAGCAGTTTGAACCGGGACAGTCGTTATAGCAATCAGCCCCAGCATTTT; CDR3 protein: CASSLNRDSRYSNQPQHF
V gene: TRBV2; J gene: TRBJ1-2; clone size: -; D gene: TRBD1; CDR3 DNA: TGTGCCAGCAGACAAGACAGGGCCGGTGGTGGCTACACCTTC; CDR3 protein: CASRQDRAGGGYTF
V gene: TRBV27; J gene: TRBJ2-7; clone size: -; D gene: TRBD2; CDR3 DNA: TGTGCCAGCAGTTTAACCCCAGCTAGCGGGTTCTACGAGCAGTACTTC; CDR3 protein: CASSLTPASGFYEQYF
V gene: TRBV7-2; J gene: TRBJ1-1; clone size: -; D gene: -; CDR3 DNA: TGTGCCAGCAGCTGGACACCGAACACTGAAGCTTTCTTT; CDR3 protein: CASSWTPNTEAFF
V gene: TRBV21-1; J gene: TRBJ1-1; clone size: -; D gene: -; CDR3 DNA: TGTGCCAGCAGCAAAGGACAGGGGGGGCTCAAAAACACTGAAGCTTTCTTT; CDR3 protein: CASSKGQGGLKNTEAFF
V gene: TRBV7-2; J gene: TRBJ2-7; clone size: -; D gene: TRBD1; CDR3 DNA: TGTGCCAGCAGCCTACAGGGGCTACCTAACTACGAGCAGTACTTC; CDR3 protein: CASSLQGLPNYEQYF
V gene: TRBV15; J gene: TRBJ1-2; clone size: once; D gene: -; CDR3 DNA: TGTGCCACCAGCAGAGCCGTATCATCCAACTATGGCTACACCTTC; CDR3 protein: CATSRAVSSNYGYTF
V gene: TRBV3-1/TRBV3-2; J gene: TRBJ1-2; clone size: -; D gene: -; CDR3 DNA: TGTGCCAGCAGCCAAGGCAGGAGAGTTAACTATGGCTACACCTTC; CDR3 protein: CASSQGRRVNYGYTF
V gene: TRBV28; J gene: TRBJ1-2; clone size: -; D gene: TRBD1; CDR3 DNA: TGTGCCAGCAGTCCGGGGACAGGGGGCCTTAGGGCCTACACCTTC; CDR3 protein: CASSPGTGGLRAYTF